The 14 T cell receptor beta chains below were found in one sample sequenced in a study of T cell responses to AZD1222 COVID-19 vaccine. Here immunoSEQ multiplex PCR was the method, and the copy in TCRdb shows in-frame clones only, minus some. Here the sample spans around 250,000 clones, over 85% being singletons. Specimen: peripheral blood, collected on day 0 of AZD1222 vaccination. The receptors originated from an adult in good health.

The genes are TRBV2 and TRBJ2-5; 8 bases align to TRBD2. Trimming at V came to 5 bases and at J to 2 bases, leaving 4 bases not matched to a gene. The CDR3 sequence is 14 residues long. From germline, CDR1 is SNHLY and CDR2 FYNNEI. For the CDR3, the DNA is TGTGCCAGCAGTAGGGGGACTAGTCAAGAGACCCAGTACTTC. This codes for CASSRGTSQETQYF.

J is TRBJ1-5 and V is TRBV10-3, with TRBD1 matching 7 bases. The CDR3 length is 16 residues. From germline, CDR1 is ENHRY and CDR2 SYGVKD. V lost 3 bases, J lost 1 base, and 6 bases stayed unmatched. CDR3 region: CAISDQGGSSNQPQHF. As DNA, the CDR3 is TGTGCCATCAGTGATCAGGGGGGTAGCAGCAATCAGCCCCAGCATTTT.

The chain links TRBV28 to TRBJ1-5; 7 nucleotides align to TRBD1. The V gene end was trimmed by 8 bases and the J gene end by 0 bases; junction bases not matched to a gene: 10. CDR3 length equals 16 residues. Germline V gene lookup returns CDR1 MDHEN and CDR2 SYDVKM. For the CDR3, the DNA is TGTGCCAGCGGCGAAACAGGGGACTATAGCAATCAGCCCCAGCATTTT. Translated, it gives CASGETGDYSNQPQHF.

In DNA, the CDR3 is TGTGCCAGCAAAAGTACCCAATTTGGGGTTGAAGCTTTCTTT. As protein: CASKSTQFGVEAFF. The V call is TRBV6-5, the J call TRBJ1-1, with D unclear. Trimming left V 7 bases short and J 7 bases short, with 19 bases between. Germline V gene data show CDR1 as MNHEY and CDR2 as SVGAGI. The CDR3 loop spans 14 amino acids.

The chain carries TRBV9 and TRBJ1-1, with unresolved D. V shed 0 bases and J shed 0 bases, with 3 bases lying between them. This CDR3 is built from 13 residues. Germline CDR1 is SGDLS and CDR2 is YYNGEE. The DNA of the CDR3 is TGTGCCAGCAGCGTAGAGGTGAACACTGAAGCTTTCTTT. It yields the protein CASSVEVNTEAFF.

V gene TRBV5-1 combines with J gene TRBJ2-7; 8 nucleotides align to TRBD2. Germline V CDR1 and CDR2: SGHRS, YFSETQ. The CDR3 totals 13 residues. V lost 6 bases, J lost 4 bases, and 6 bases stayed unmatched. The CDR3 loop reads CASMPAGGYEQYF. CDR3 DNA: TGCGCCAGCATGCCCGCGGGGGGTTACGAGCAGTACTTC. The variable domain in full, completed from reference TRBV5-1 and TRBJ2-7, reads KAGVTQTPRYLIKTRGQQVTLSCSPISGHRSVSWYQQTPGQGLQFLFEYFSETQRNKGNFPGRFSGRQFSNSRSEMNVSTLELGDSALYLCASMPAGGYEQYFGPGTRLTVT.

This chain connects TRBV6-2 or TRBV6-3 to TRBJ2-5; the match to TRBD2 covers 13 bases. V lost 1 base to trimming and J lost 6 bases; unmatched junction nucleotides: 5. The CDR3 spans 16 residues. The germline V gene has CDR1 MNHEY and CDR2 SVGEGT. Here the CDR3 DNA reads TGTGCCAGCAGTTACTTGGGGACTAGCGGGGTAAAGACCCAGTACTTC. It encodes CASSYLGTSGVKTQYF.

The rearrangement joins TRBV27 to TRBJ1-3; TRBD1 is a possible D gene (5 bases). The CDR3 has 15 residues. Germline CDR1 is MNHEY and CDR2 is SMNVEV (reference sequence). Trimming left V 0 bases short and J 0 bases short, with 6 bases between. The chain's CDR3 is CASSLSTDSGNTIYF. The CDR3 DNA reads as TGTGCCAGCAGTTTATCGACAGACTCTGGAAACACCATATATTTT.

The V call is TRBV11-2, the J call TRBJ1-1; TRBD1 matches at 8 bases. Looked up from germline, CDR1 is SGHAT and CDR2 is FQNNGV. The CDR3 consists of 16 residues. V dropped 5 bases and J dropped 0; count of bases not matched to a gene: 8. CDR3 loop: CASSPWTGSMNTEAFF. DNA of the CDR3: TGTGCCAGCAGCCCATGGACAGGGAGCATGAACACTGAAGCTTTCTTT.

The chain couples TRBV4-1 to TRBJ2-2, with TRBD2 matching 7 bases. J gave up 5 bases and V 2 bases, and 8 bases lay outside the gene matches. This CDR3 has 16 residues. The germline V gene encodes CDR1 MGHRA and CDR2 YSYEKL. CDR3 nucleotide sequence: TGCGCCAGCAGCCAACACCTGGGGGGGAGGACCGGGGAGCTGTTTTTT. Translating it yields CASSQHLGGRTGELFF.

This sequence joins TRBV30 and TRBJ2-3; maybe TRBD2 (7 bases). The CDR3 totals 13 residues. Germline V lookup: CDR1 GTSNPN, CDR2 SVGIG (reference sequence). V was cut by 3 bases and J by 4 bases, with 11 bases left in between. The CDR3 DNA follows: TGTGCCTGGAGGGCGGGGGCACCAGATACGCAGTATTTT. It encodes CAWRAGAPDTQYF.

In its sample, this clone was seen once. This CDR3 reads CASSRDRGLNQPQHF. CDR3 bases: TGTGCCAGCAGTCGGGACAGGGGGCTTAATCAGCCCCAGCATTTT. The chain carries TRBV6-5 and TRBJ1-5; TRBD1 agrees at 12 bases. Germline V gene lookup returns CDR1 MNHEY and CDR2 SVGAGI. The CDR3 loop spans 15 amino acids. After removal of 5 bases from V and 4 bases from J, the junction contained 3 bases not matched to a gene.

This chain links TRBV28 with TRBJ2-1, with D possibly TRBD1 on 7 matching bases. Per germline, CDR1 MDHEN and CDR2 SYDVKM. The ends were cut back, 9 bases at V and 7 bases at J, with 19 bases in the middle. This CDR3 has 14 residues. The CDR3: CASQTGQGGNEQFF. CDR3 nucleotide sequence: TGTGCCAGTCAAACGGGCCAGGGGGGAAATGAGCAGTTCTTC.

This chain uses TRBV6-5 with TRBJ1-2; possible D gene TRBD1, 6 bases. Trimming pared 1 base from V and 8 bases from J, leaving 14 bases between. The V gene's germline CDR1 is MNHEY and CDR2 SVGAGI. This CDR3 comprises 14 residues. The CDR3 nucleotides read TGTGCCAGCAGTTACTTTGGGGGGGCTGGAGGCTACACCTTC. It encodes CASSYFGGAGGYTF.